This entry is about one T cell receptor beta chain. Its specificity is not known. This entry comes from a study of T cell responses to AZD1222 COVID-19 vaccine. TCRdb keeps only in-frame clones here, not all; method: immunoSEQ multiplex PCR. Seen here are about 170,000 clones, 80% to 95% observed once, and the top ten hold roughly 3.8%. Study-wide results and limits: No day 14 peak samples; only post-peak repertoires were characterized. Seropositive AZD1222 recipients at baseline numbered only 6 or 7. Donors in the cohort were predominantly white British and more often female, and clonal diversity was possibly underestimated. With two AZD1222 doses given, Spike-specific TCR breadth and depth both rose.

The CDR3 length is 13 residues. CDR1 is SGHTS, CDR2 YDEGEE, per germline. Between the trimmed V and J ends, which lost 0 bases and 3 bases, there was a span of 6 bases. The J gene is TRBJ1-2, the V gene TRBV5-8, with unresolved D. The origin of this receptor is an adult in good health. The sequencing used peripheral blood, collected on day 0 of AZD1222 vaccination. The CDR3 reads CASSLGSDYGYTF. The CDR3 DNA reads TGTGCCAGCAGCTTGGGGTCTGACTATGGCTACACCTTC.